This T cell receptor beta chain was identified during a study of T cells after yellow fever vaccination. The germline gives CDR1 MNHEY, CDR2 SVGAGI. The germline V and J ends were trimmed by 4 bases and 5 bases, with 12 bases remaining between them. The CDR3 covers 13 residues. This clonotype was counted only a few times. TCRdb processed the 5' RACE reads anew with MiXCR; each CDR3 protein has one entry. The data show approximately 600,000 distinct CDR3 sequences, roughly 12% seen once. The chain joins TRBV6-5 to TRBJ2-7; D remains ambiguous. The sequence derives from a man aged 25 to 40 who received the YFV17D yellow fever vaccine. The sequencing here drew on PBMCs, taken on the day of the yellow fever booster vaccination. CDR3 in DNA: TGTGCCAGCAGTTTAATGAGAGGTGACGAGCAGTACTTC. This codes for CASSLMRGDEQYF.